A single sample is the source of the 30 T cell receptor beta chains below, sequenced in a study of blood T cell repertoires in COVID-19. The protocol was immunoSEQ multiplex PCR, while the TCRdb copy is restricted to in-frame clones and leaves out a portion. Found here are 350,000 to 500,000 clones, 70% to 90% of them singletons; the top ten hold less than 1.5%. The specimen was PBMCs or T cells enriched from blood (not recorded which). Every receptor here comes from a woman between 18 and 29 years old who had been exposed to COVID-19.

The CDR3 reads CASSARVPPLHF. CDR3 DNA sequence: TGTGCCAGCAGTGCGCGGGTTCCACCCCTCCACTTT. J is TRBJ1-6 and V is TRBV2; D ambiguous. The V gene lost 4 bases and the J gene lost 11 bases, with 9 bases spanning the gap. CDR1 SNHLY and CDR2 FYNNEI come from the germline V gene. The CDR3 covers 12 residues.

This chain links TRBV27 with TRBJ2-2, with TRBD2 identical over 11 bases. Unmatched junction bases numbered 15, after V lost 6 bases and J lost 3 bases. Looked up from germline, CDR1 is MNHEY and CDR2 is SMNVEV (reference sequence). CDR3 length equals 19 residues. The CDR3 DNA sequence: TGTGCCAGCAGATCCATAGCGGGAGGGCCGATCGGGTACACCGGGGAGCTGTTTTTT. The encoded protein is CASRSIAGGPIGYTGELFF.

The V gene is TRBV7-9, the J gene TRBJ1-4; no firm D call. The V gene's germline CDR1 is SEHNR and CDR2 FQNEAQ (reference sequence). CDR3 size: 14 residues. V was clipped by 1 base and J by 4 bases, with 7 bases between them. CDR3 DNA sequence: TGTGCCAGCAGCTTAGGTGCGGGTAATGAAAAACTGTTTTTT. As protein: CASSLGAGNEKLFF.

This chain joins TRBV28 and TRBJ2-3, with 11 nucleotides matching TRBD1. The junction had 5 bases not matched to a gene; V was cut back by 5 bases and J by 4 bases. The length of the CDR3 is 15 residues. Germline CDR1 is MDHEN and CDR2 is SYDVKM. CDR3 protein: CASSVPGQGADTQYF. The DNA for the CDR3 is TGTGCCAGCAGTGTACCGGGACAGGGGGCAGATACGCAGTATTTT.

The chain combines TRBV3-1 (or the pseudogene TRBV3-2) with TRBJ2-3; D unclear. With 0 bases removed from V and 6 bases from J, the gap between germline ends came to 4 bases. Germline loops: CDR1 LGHDT, CDR2 YNNKEL (reference sequence). The CDR3 covers 12 residues. The CDR3 DNA is TGTGCCAGCAGCCAAGACGGGGATACGCAGTATTTT. Its protein is CASSQDGDTQYF.

This sequence joins TRBV4-1 and TRBJ2-7, with a tentative D call TRBD1 (6 bases). The germline CDR1 and CDR2 sequences are MGHRA and YSYEKL. The V end lost 3 bases, the J end lost 4 bases, and 13 bases lay between the germline ends. The CDR3 is made up of 14 amino acids. CDR3 sequence reads: CASSQPLQGYEQYF. The CDR3 bases are TGCGCCAGCAGCCAGCCTTTACAGGGTTACGAGCAGTACTTC.

This chain uses TRBV11-1 with TRBJ1-1; D is perhaps TRBD1 (6 bases). The CDR3 runs 16 residues. V lost 2 bases, J lost 5 bases, and 18 bases lay in between. Germline values: CDR1 SGHAT, CDR2 FQDESV (reference sequence). CDR3 loop: CASSLRGGGEKTEAFF. Written as DNA, the CDR3 is TGTGCCAGCAGCTTAAGGGGGGGAGGAGAAAAGACTGAAGCTTTCTTT.

The chain has TRBV5-1 and TRBJ1-2; D is perhaps TRBD1 (6 bases). Trimming cost V 4 bases and J 4 bases, with 11 bases left between them. Germline assignment: CDR1 SGHRS and CDR2 YFSETQ. The CDR3 runs 13 residues. CDR3 residues: CASSQQGRYGYTF. The DNA for the CDR3 is TGCGCCAGCAGCCAACAGGGCCGCTATGGCTACACCTTC. The variable domain in full, completed from reference TRBV5-1 and TRBJ1-2, reads KAGVTQTPRYLIKTRGQQVTLSCSPISGHRSVSWYQQTPGQGLQFLFEYFSETQRNKGNFPGRFSGRQFSNSRSEMNVSTLELGDSALYLCASSQQGRYGYTFGSGTRLTVV.

The chain carries TRBV7-8 and TRBJ2-7; TRBD2 matches 10 bases. The CDR3 runs 14 residues. V lost 5 bases to trimming and J lost 4 bases; unmatched junction nucleotides: 5. The germline V gene encodes CDR1 SGHVS and CDR2 FQNEAQ. CDR3 protein: CASSEERGGYEQYF. The CDR3 DNA reads TGTGCCAGCAGCGAAGAGCGGGGGGGTTACGAGCAGTACTTC.

V and J are TRBV5-8 and TRBJ2-2, with D perhaps matching TRBD1 (6 bases). This CDR3 contains 15 residues. Trimming removed 5 bases from V and 0 bases from J, with 11 bases in between. Germline loops: CDR1 SGHTS, CDR2 YDEGEE. The DNA for the CDR3 is TGTGCCAGCAGTACCGGGACAACGAACACCGGGGAGCTGTTTTTT. Its protein product is CASSTGTTNTGELFF.

The V and J genes are TRBV6-5 and TRBJ2-1, with 7 positions matching TRBD1. Germline lookup yields CDR1 MNHEY and CDR2 SVGAGI. V lost 6 bases, J lost 5 bases, and 10 bases stayed unmatched. The CDR3 length is 15 residues. The CDR3 nucleotides are TGTGCCAGCAGCCTACAGGGGATTAGTGACAATGAGCAGTTCTTC. Translation: CASSLQGISDNEQFF.

This chain uses TRBV7-3 with TRBJ1-1; D gene uncertain. The CDR3 sequence is 15 residues long. Germline V gene lookup returns CDR1 SGHTA and CDR2 FQGTGA. V was pared by 1 base and J by 5 bases, with 14 bases between. CDR3 nucleotides: TGTGCCAGCAGCTTAAGACACATAAGTCAAACTGAAGCTTTCTTT. Translating gives CASSLRHISQTEAFF. The whole variable domain, filled in from reference TRBV7-3 and TRBJ1-1, reads GAGVSQTPSNKVTEKGKYVELRCDPISGHTALYWYRQSLGQGPEFLIYFQGTGAADDSGLPNDRFFAVRPEGSVSTLKIQRTERGDSAVYLCASSLRHISQTEAFFGQGTRLTVV.

A few counts support this clone. The chain has TRBV30 and TRBJ2-7; 9 bases line up with TRBD1. J lost 7 bases, V lost 0 bases, and 4 bases had no gene match. Germline V lookup: CDR1 GTSNPN, CDR2 SVGIG (reference sequence). This CDR3 spans 13 amino acids. In nucleotides, the CDR3 is TGTGCCTGGAGTGTACAGGGGGCAGGAGAGCAGTACTTC. It yields the protein CAWSVQGAGEQYF.

The V and J genes are TRBV29-1 and TRBJ1-2; D may be TRBD1 (5 bases). From germline, CDR1 is SQVTM and CDR2 ANQGSEA. This CDR3 contains 12 residues. Trimming took off 2 bases at V and 8 bases at J, with 12 bases between the two ends. CDR3 sequence: CSVEKGARGYTF. Written as DNA, the CDR3 is TGCAGCGTTGAAAAAGGGGCTCGAGGCTACACCTTC.

The CDR3 DNA reads as TGTGCCAGCAGTCCGCGGGGTACCCTCTACGAGCAGTACTTC. Translation gives CASSPRGTLYEQYF. This chain uses TRBV6-5 with TRBJ2-7; D perhaps matches TRBD2 (6 bases). The length of the CDR3 is 14 residues. The germline gives CDR1 MNHEY, CDR2 SVGAGI. Between the trimmed V and J ends, which lost 5 bases and 3 bases, there was a span of 14 bases.

The V call is TRBV7-2, the J call TRBJ2-3; D unresolved. This CDR3 is 15 amino acids long. The V end lost 2 bases, the J end lost 4 bases, and 13 bases lay between the germline ends. Germline CDR1 reads SGHTA; CDR2 reads FQGNSA. The CDR3 nucleotides read TGTGCCAGCAGCTTAAGAATCGGTTCGCCAGATACGCAGTATTTT. Protein: CASSLRIGSPDTQYF.

The genes are TRBV6-2 or TRBV6-3 and TRBJ2-7; D is undetermined. The germline V and J ends were trimmed by 2 bases and 3 bases, with 11 bases remaining between them. Per germline, CDR1 MNHEY and CDR2 SVGEGT. The CDR3 contains 14 residues. CDR3 region: CASSYHMRLYEQYF. CDR3 sequence (DNA): TGTGCCAGCAGTTACCATATGCGGCTCTACGAGCAGTACTTC.

This chain uses TRBV4-1 with TRBJ1-5; D is ambiguous. Trimming removed 1 base at V and 5 bases at J, with 6 bases between. CDR1 MGHRA and CDR2 YSYEKL come from the germline V gene. This CDR3 spans 13 amino acids. The CDR3 is CASSQGPDQPQHF. The CDR3 DNA reads as TGCGCCAGCAGCCAAGGCCCAGATCAGCCCCAGCATTTT.

A word on this clone: At the DNA level, this CDR3 is encoded by other sequences in the same sample as well. The V gene is TRBV28, the J gene TRBJ1-5, with D possibly TRBD1 on 5 matching bases. The V gene's germline CDR1 is MDHEN and CDR2 SYDVKM. Trimming pared 3 bases from V and 1 base from J, leaving 7 bases between. The CDR3 is 14 amino acids. The CDR3 DNA reads TGTGCCAGCAGTTTCCAGGGAAGCAATCAGCCCCAGCATTTT. This gives the protein CASSFQGSNQPQHF.

V is TRBV3-1 (or the pseudogene TRBV3-2) and J is TRBJ1-3; tentative D call: TRBD1 (6 bases). Germline CDR1 LGHDT, CDR2 YNNKEL (reference sequence). The CDR3 has 14 residues. V lost 4 bases, J lost 3 bases, and 10 bases lay in between. In nucleotides, the CDR3 is TGTGCCAGCAGCCCAACAGGGAATGGAAACACCATATATTTT. Translation: CASSPTGNGNTIYF.

DNA of the CDR3: TGTGCCAGCAGCGTAGACTCCAGGGAGCAGTTCTTC. It yields the protein CASSVDSREQFF. The rearrangement joins TRBV9 to TRBJ2-1; D is uncertain. CDR3 length: 12 residues. CDR1 and CDR2 from the germline V gene are SGDLS and YYNGEE. Trimming removed 0 bases from V and 10 bases from J, with 8 bases in between.

This sequence joins TRBV28 and TRBJ2-1; 8 bases match TRBD2. The CDR3 covers 14 residues. J lost 0 bases, V lost 8 bases, and 3 bases had no gene match. Germline loops: CDR1 MDHEN, CDR2 SYDVKM. CDR3 amino acids: CASYGGVSYNEQFF. As DNA, the CDR3 is TGTGCCAGCTACGGGGGGGTCTCCTACAATGAGCAGTTCTTC. The full variable domain, its missing parts supplied by reference TRBV28 and TRBJ2-1, is DVKVTQSSRYLVKRTGEKVFLECVQDMDHENMFWYRQDPGLGLRLIYFSYDVKMKEKGDIPEGYSVSREKKERFSLILESASTNQTSMYLCASYGGVSYNEQFFGPGTRLTVL.

This clone was observed a single time. The rearrangement uses TRBV12-3 or TRBV12-4 and TRBJ1-2, with D maybe TRBD1 (5 bases). The CDR3 has 13 residues. V was pared by 5 bases and J by 8 bases, with 15 bases between. The CDR3 nucleotides are TGTGCCAGCAGTAGGCCGCAGGGAAGGGGCTACACCTTC. Its translation is CASSRPQGRGYTF.

The chain has TRBV28 and TRBJ1-5; tentatively, D is TRBD1 (6 bases). Trimming removed 8 bases at V and 6 bases at J, with 20 bases between. The CDR3 spans 15 residues. Per germline, CDR1 MDHEN and CDR2 SYDVKM. In DNA, the CDR3 is TGTGCCAGCCTGGGTCTAGACAGGCGGACTCAGCCCCAGCATTTT. Residues: CASLGLDRRTQPQHF.

Here the CDR3 DNA reads TGTGCCAGCAGCCAAGACACAGCTGAAGCTTTCTTT. Residues: CASSQDTAEAFF. The chain combines TRBV4-2 with TRBJ1-1; no reliable D call. This CDR3 is built from 12 residues. Looked up from germline, CDR1 is LGHNA and CDR2 is YNFKEQ. Trimming took 0 bases from V and 6 from J, leaving 5 bases between them.

The chain has TRBV6-5 and TRBJ1-1, with D uncertain. The CDR3 spans 14 residues. CDR1 is MNHEY, CDR2 SVGAGI, per germline. V lost 7 bases to trimming and J lost 2 bases, with 14 bases between them. The CDR3 reads CASTLPQANTEAFF. Written as DNA, the CDR3 is TGTGCCAGCACCTTACCCCAGGCTAACACTGAAGCTTTCTTT.

This clone was detected once. The chain links TRBV5-1 to TRBJ1-4; 8 bases map to TRBD1. Per the germline V gene, CDR1 is SGHRS and CDR2 is YFSETQ. The CDR3 covers 15 residues. The V gene end was trimmed by 4 bases and the J gene end by 6 bases; junction bases not matched to a gene: 8. The CDR3 DNA reads as TGCGCCAGCAGCCCCGGACAGGGAGGGTATGAAAAACTGTTTTTT. This codes for CASSPGQGGYEKLFF.

The V gene is TRBV7-2, the J gene TRBJ2-5, with 15 positions matching TRBD2. The CDR3 contains 15 residues. After removal of 8 bases from V and 4 bases from J, the junction contained 5 bases not matched to a gene. In germline, CDR1 is SGHTA, CDR2 FQGNSA. This CDR3 is CASRGLAGGRETQYF. CDR3 nucleotides: TGTGCCAGCCGTGGACTAGCGGGGGGGCGAGAGACCCAGTACTTC.

This chain links TRBV7-3 with TRBJ1-6, with a tentative D call TRBD1 (6 bases). The germline V gene has CDR1 SGHTA and CDR2 FQGTGA. Trimming cost V 2 bases and J 6 bases, with 8 bases left between them. The CDR3 covers 14 residues. CDR3 sequence: CASSLGQINSPLHF. The CDR3 DNA is TGTGCCAGCAGCTTAGGACAGATTAATTCACCCCTCCACTTT. The entire variable domain, with the rest obtained from reference TRBV7-3 and TRBJ1-6, is as follows: GAGVSQTPSNKVTEKGKYVELRCDPISGHTALYWYRQSLGQGPEFLIYFQGTGAADDSGLPNDRFFAVRPEGSVSTLKIQRTERGDSAVYLCASSLGQINSPLHFGNGTRLTVT.

This chain joins TRBV7-3 and TRBJ2-2; TRBD2 matches at 8 bases. The CDR3 covers 16 residues. Germline V gene sequence: CDR1 SGHTA, CDR2 FQGTGA. The V segment lost 0 bases and the J segment 1 base; nucleotides outside the gene matches: 1. DNA of the CDR3: TGTGCCAGCAGCTTAACGCGGGGGGTGAACACCGGGGAGCTGTTTTTT. Protein: CASSLTRGVNTGELFF. Looking up the rest from reference TRBV7-3 and TRBJ2-2 gives the full variable domain: GAGVSQTPSNKVTEKGKYVELRCDPISGHTALYWYRQSLGQGPEFLIYFQGTGAADDSGLPNDRFFAVRPEGSVSTLKIQRTERGDSAVYLCASSLTRGVNTGELFFGEGSRLTVL.